The 11 T cell receptor beta chains below come from one sample, sequenced in a study of blood T cell repertoires in COVID-19. Profiled with immunoSEQ multiplex PCR; TCRdb holds only in-frame clones, not every one. The sample carries fewer than 200,000 clones, approximately 80% recorded once. Sequencing was carried out using peripheral blood. All receptors derive from a human donor in a cohort sampled during active COVID-19.

This sequence joins TRBV5-4 and TRBJ2-7; the match to TRBD2 covers 8 bases. CDR1 is SGHNT and CDR2 is YYREEE in the germline V gene (reference sequence). With V trimmed by 0 bases and J by 2 bases, 1 base remained unmatched. The CDR3 has 14 amino acids. Written as DNA, the CDR3 is TGTGCCAGCAGCTTGGCGGGGGGGCCCTACGAGCAGTACTTC. It yields the protein CASSLAGGPYEQYF. The complete variable domain, with remaining parts taken from reference TRBV5-4 and TRBJ2-7, reads ETGVTQSPTHLIKTRGQQVTLRCSSQSGHNTVSWYQQALGQGPQFIFQYYREEENGRGNFPPRFSGLQFPNYSSELNVNALELDDSALYLCASSLAGGPYEQYFGPGTRLTVT.

In its sample, this clone was seen a few times. The rearrangement uses TRBV9 and TRBJ1-3; no clear D gene. CDR3 length: 13 residues. Trimming cost V 1 base and J 3 bases, with 5 bases left between them. Germline CDR1 and CDR2: SGDLS and YYNGEE. The CDR3 nucleotides are TGTGCCAGCAGCGTACGGGGTGGAAACACCATATATTTT. Translated, it gives CASSVRGGNTIYF.

In this sample, this clone turned up a few times. The chain couples TRBV6-5 to TRBJ1-2; D may be TRBD1 (6 bases). The CDR3 runs 13 residues. V was trimmed by 0 bases and J by 5 bases, leaving 7 bases between them. Germline lookup yields CDR1 MNHEY and CDR2 SVGAGI. CDR3 amino acids: CASSYSQGYGYTF. Here the CDR3 DNA reads TGTGCCAGCAGTTACTCACAGGGATATGGCTACACCTTC.

The chain uses TRBV25-1 and TRBJ2-7, with TRBD2 as a possible D gene (6 bases). Germline lookup yields CDR1 MGHDK and CDR2 SYGVNS. The V end was cut by 5 bases, the J end by 4 bases, with 18 bases between. The CDR3 covers 15 residues. The CDR3 reads CASSRSSIGGYEQYF. CDR3 in DNA: TGTGCCAGCAGTAGGTCGAGTATTGGGGGGTACGAGCAGTACTTC.

The chain combines TRBV4-1 with TRBJ2-7, with 7 bases that match TRBD1. J lost 5 bases, V lost 4 bases, and 8 bases had no gene match. The CDR3 consists of 14 residues. Germline V gives CDR1 MGHRA, CDR2 YSYEKL. The CDR3 loop reads CASSPRTGINEQYF. The CDR3 bases are TGCGCCAGCAGCCCGCGGACAGGAATAAACGAGCAGTACTTC.

The genes are TRBV5-1 and TRBJ1-1, with a weak D call TRBD1 (6 bases). Germline CDR1 SGHRS, CDR2 YFSETQ. The CDR3 consists of 15 residues. V gave up 0 bases and J gave up 5 bases, with 14 bases separating them. CDR3 loop: CASSLEPNRVTEAFF. CDR3 coding DNA: TGCGCCAGCAGCTTGGAACCCAACAGGGTTACTGAAGCTTTCTTT.

This clone came up a few times. Other DNA sequences in the sample encode the same CDR3. The CDR3 DNA sequence: TGCGCCAGCAGTGAAGGGGCAGCCTACGAGCAGTACTTC. Translated: CASSEGAAYEQYF. J is TRBJ2-7 and V is TRBV5-1; tentatively, D is TRBD1 (5 bases). The CDR3 is made up of 13 amino acids. Per germline, CDR1 SGHRS and CDR2 YFSETQ. The germline V and J ends were trimmed by 5 bases and 2 bases, with 11 bases remaining between them.

The gene calls are TRBV18 and TRBJ2-1; D may be TRBD1 (6 bases). CDR3 length: 16 residues. V lost 4 bases and J 8 bases, leaving 21 bases between the germline ends. Germline CDR1 is KGHSH and CDR2 is LQKENI. The CDR3 loop is CASSRVEPGDIDEQFF. CDR3 DNA sequence: TGTGCCAGCTCACGAGTCGAGCCAGGGGATATCGATGAGCAGTTCTTC.

The V gene is TRBV19, the J gene TRBJ2-1, with D perhaps matching TRBD2 (6 bases). The CDR3 is 13 residues long. V was shortened by 7 bases and J by 9 bases, with 16 bases between the two germline ends. Looked up from germline, CDR1 is LNHDA and CDR2 is SQIVND (reference sequence). In nucleotides, the CDR3 is TGTGCCAGTACCTCGGTCGCCGGGGGTGAGCAGTTCTTC. Translated: CASTSVAGGEQFF.

The genes are TRBV5-4 and TRBJ2-3; tentatively, D is TRBD1 (5 bases). Germline V lookup: CDR1 SGHNT, CDR2 YYREEE (reference sequence). The CDR3 extends over 15 amino acids. V was clipped by 1 base and J by 6 bases, with 15 bases between them. Here the CDR3 reads CASSLQGIGSDTQYF. As DNA, the CDR3 is TGTGCCAGCAGCTTGCAGGGAATAGGCAGTGATACGCAGTATTTT.

This clone was seen a few times. V gene TRBV24-1 combines with J gene TRBJ2-2; D is unclear. This CDR3 is built from 14 residues. V was shortened by 6 bases and J by 1 base, with 8 bases between the two germline ends. From germline, CDR1 is KGHDR and CDR2 SFDVKD. The CDR3, as DNA: TGTGCCACCAGTCCAGGAAAGAACACCGGGGAGCTGTTTTTT. Protein sequence: CATSPGKNTGELFF.